These T cell receptor beta chains were read from a single sample in a study of shared clonotypes between healthy human individuals. Assay: immunoSEQ multiplex PCR; the TCRdb copy retains only in-frame clones and omits some. Of around 1.9 million clones listed, roughly 93% are singletons. The specimen sequenced was naive CD8+ T cells from PBMCs. These receptors were collected from a young man in good health. Some clones in this sample may be carry-over from other donors' samples. Each CDR3 is given with its conserved first and last residue. D genes are given only for firm matches. Expanded clones get a size class; other rows say once, few or many, or leave the size out.

J gene,clone size,V gene,D gene,CDR3 protein,CDR3 DNA
TRBJ1-2,-,TRBV5-6,-,CASSLGRASYGYTF,TGTGCCAGCAGCTTAGGCAGGGCCAGCTATGGCTACACCTTC
TRBJ2-7,-,TRBV7-2,-,CASSFDYYEQYF,TGTGCCAGCAGCTTCGATTACTACGAGCAGTACTTC
TRBJ2-3,-,TRBV5-1,-,CASRVDGYTDTQYF,TGCGCCAGCAGGGTGGACGGTTACACAGATACGCAGTATTTT
TRBJ2-3,-,TRBV27,TRBD2,CASSSRTSGSQDTQYF,TGTGCCAGCAGTTCAAGGACTAGCGGGAGTCAAGATACGCAGTATTTT
TRBJ2-3,-,TRBV27,-,CASSFRSPGTDTQYF,TGTGCCAGCAGTTTCAGGTCCCCCGGCACAGATACGCAGTATTTT
TRBJ1-2,-,TRBV15,-,CATSPRTGGGYTF,TGTGCCACCAGCCCCCGGACGGGGGGCGGCTACACCTTC
TRBJ2-1,once,TRBV5-4,TRBD2,CASSGLAREQFF,TGTGCCAGCAGCGGACTAGCGCGTGAGCAGTTCTTC
TRBJ2-7,-,TRBV11-3,-,CASSARLGVGSEQYF,TGTGCCAGCAGCGCCCGATTGGGGGTTGGCTCCGAGCAGTACTTC
TRBJ2-5,-,TRBV7-9,-,CASSFPKGETQYF,TGTGCCAGCAGCTTCCCGAAGGGGGAGACCCAGTACTTC
TRBJ2-3,-,TRBV28,-,CASSLRGDLTDTQYF,TGTGCCAGCAGTTTGAGAGGGGACCTCACAGATACGCAGTATTTT
TRBJ2-7,-,TRBV27,TRBD1,CASSSTLNRGNPYEQYF,TGTGCCAGCAGTTCCACCTTAAACAGGGGCAACCCCTACGAGCAGTACTTC
TRBJ1-2,-,TRBV4-1,-,CASSQDQREQVYGYTF,TGCGCCAGCAGCCAAGATCAAAGGGAGCAGGTCTATGGCTACACCTTC
TRBJ1-5,-,TRBV6-1,TRBD1,CASSEGTGLRQPQHF,TGTGCCAGCAGTGAGGGGACAGGGCTAAGGCAGCCCCAGCATTTT
TRBJ1-5,few,TRBV9,-,CASSVDGSNQPQHF,TGTGCCAGCAGCGTAGACGGTAGCAATCAGCCCCAGCATTTT
TRBJ2-7,-,TRBV10-3,-,CAIGGGGLYEQYF,TGTGCCATAGGGGGAGGGGGCCTCTACGAGCAGTACTTC
TRBJ2-7,-,TRBV5-6,TRBD2,CASSERGLAVYEQYF,TGTGCCAGCAGCGAGAGAGGACTAGCGGTCTACGAGCAGTACTTC
TRBJ2-3,-,TRBV4-2,-,CASSQDIGLPKGDTQYF,TGTGCCAGCAGCCAAGATATCGGACTGCCTAAGGGAGATACGCAGTATTTT
TRBJ2-1,once,TRBV10-3,TRBD2,CATTGLAGVGNEQFF,TGTGCCACTACGGGACTAGCGGGAGTAGGAAATGAGCAGTTCTTC
TRBJ2-7,-,TRBV28,-,CASSRQGGYYEQYF,TGTGCCAGCAGCCGCCAGGGGGGTTACTACGAGCAGTACTTC
TRBJ2-1,-,TRBV7-9,TRBD2,CASSLLASGSSYNEQFF,TGTGCCAGCAGCTTATTGGCTAGCGGGAGCTCCTACAATGAGCAGTTCTTC
TRBJ2-5,-,TRBV15,TRBD1,CATSRAVTGSGETQYF,TGTGCCACCAGCAGAGCGGTGACAGGGAGCGGAGAGACCCAGTACTTC
TRBJ2-7,-,TRBV2,-,CASSEALVTSSYEQYF,TGTGCCAGCAGTGAAGCGCTTGTGACATCATCCTACGAGCAGTACTTC
TRBJ1-5,-,TRBV10-3,-,CAISDGRGLPGDSNQPQHF,TGTGCCATCAGTGATGGCAGAGGGTTGCCGGGGGATAGCAATCAGCCCCAGCATTTT
TRBJ2-7,-,TRBV27,TRBD1,CASSPLGQGGIYEQYF,TGTGCCAGCAGTCCCCTCGGACAGGGGGGAATCTACGAGCAGTACTTC
TRBJ2-7,-,TRBV6-5,TRBD1,CASSYRDRTYEQYF,TGTGCCAGCAGTTACCGGGACAGGACCTACGAGCAGTACTTC
TRBJ2-7,once,TRBV2,-,CASSVRLRGLSTYEQYF,TGTGCCAGCAGTGTAAGACTTCGGGGTTTAAGCACCTACGAGCAGTACTTC
TRBJ2-1,-,TRBV6-1,-,CASRSGETPYNEQFF,TGTGCCAGCAGATCGGGAGAGACCCCTTACAATGAGCAGTTCTTC
TRBJ2-1,-,TRBV5-1,-,CASSLGGSPLRGDEQFF,TGCGCCAGCAGCTTGGGGGGCAGCCCCCTGAGGGGCGATGAGCAGTTCTTC
TRBJ1-1,-,TRBV4-3,-,CASSHGREAFF,TGCGCCAGCAGCCACGGCCGGGAAGCTTTCTTT
TRBJ2-7,-,TRBV28,-,CASSSHWEQASYEQYF,TGTGCCAGCAGTTCGCACTGGGAACAGGCCTCCTACGAGCAGTACTTC
TRBJ2-1,-,TRBV27,TRBD1,CASNPGQGSYNEQFF,TGTGCCAGCAACCCTGGACAGGGGTCCTACAATGAGCAGTTCTTC
TRBJ2-5,-,TRBV19,-,CASSIEGDFPFQETQYF,TGTGCCAGTAGTATAGAAGGGGACTTTCCCTTCCAAGAGACCCAGTACTTC